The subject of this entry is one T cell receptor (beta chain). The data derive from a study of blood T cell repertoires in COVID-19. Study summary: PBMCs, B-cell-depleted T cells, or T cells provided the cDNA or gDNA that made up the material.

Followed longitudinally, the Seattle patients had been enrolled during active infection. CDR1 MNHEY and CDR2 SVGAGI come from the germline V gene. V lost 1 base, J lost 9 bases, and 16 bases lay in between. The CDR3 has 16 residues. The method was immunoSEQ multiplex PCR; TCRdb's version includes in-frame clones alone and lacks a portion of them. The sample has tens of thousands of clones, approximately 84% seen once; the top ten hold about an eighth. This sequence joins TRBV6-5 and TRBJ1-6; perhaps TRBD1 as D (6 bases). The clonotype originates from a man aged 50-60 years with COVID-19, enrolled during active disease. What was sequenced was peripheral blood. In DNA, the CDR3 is TGTGCCAGCAGTTACTTGGCAGGGGCGGTGGGTTCACCCCTCCACTTT. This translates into CASSYLAGAVGSPLHF.